The following is a T cell receptor (beta chain) sequence with its context. What it binds is unknown. TCRdb's table, derived via immunoSEQ multiplex PCR, lists solely in-frame clones and lacks some. This table holds 150,000 to 200,000 clones, 85% found once. This record comes from a study of cytomegalovirus exposure and HLA in healthy donors. The study, taken as a whole, reports: Generally TCR sequences proved uncommon, though certain public TCRs appeared in numerous donors.

Trimming removed 4 bases from V and 5 bases from J, with 11 bases in between. The CDR3 contains 14 residues. From germline, CDR1 is SGHNT and CDR2 YENEEA. Sequenced material: PBMCs. The rearrangement links TRBV11-3 to TRBJ2-2; D is perhaps TRBD2 (6 bases). The TCR originated in a man younger than 30 in good health and CMV-seropositive. CDR3 loop: CASSSPRGTGELFF. For the CDR3, the DNA is TGTGCCAGCAGCTCTCCTCGGGGGACCGGGGAGCTGTTTTTT. Together with reference TRBV11-3 and TRBJ2-2, the CDR3 gives the full variable domain: EAGVVQSPRYKIIEKKQPVAFWCNPISGHNTLYWYLQNLGQGPELLIRYENEEAVDDSQLPKDRFSAERLKGVDSTLKIQPAELGDSAVYLCASSSPRGTGELFFGEGSRLTVL.